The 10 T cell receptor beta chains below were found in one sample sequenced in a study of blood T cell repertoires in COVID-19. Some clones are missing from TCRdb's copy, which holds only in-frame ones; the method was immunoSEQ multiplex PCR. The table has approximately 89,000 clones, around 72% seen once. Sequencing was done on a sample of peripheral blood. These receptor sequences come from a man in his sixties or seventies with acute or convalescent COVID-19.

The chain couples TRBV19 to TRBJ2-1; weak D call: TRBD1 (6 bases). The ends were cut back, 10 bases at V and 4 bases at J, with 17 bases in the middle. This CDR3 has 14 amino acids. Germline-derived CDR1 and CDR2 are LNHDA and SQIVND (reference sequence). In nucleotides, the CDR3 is TGTGCCACTGGTAGGACAGCCTTATACAATGAGCAGTTCTTC. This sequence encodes CATGRTALYNEQFF.

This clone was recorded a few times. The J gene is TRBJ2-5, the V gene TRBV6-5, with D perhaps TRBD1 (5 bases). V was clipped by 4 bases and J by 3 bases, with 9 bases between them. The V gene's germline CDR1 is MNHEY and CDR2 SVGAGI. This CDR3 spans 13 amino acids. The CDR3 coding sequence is TGTGCCAGCAGTTGGGGCCAGGAAGAGACCCAGTACTTC. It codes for CASSWGQEETQYF.

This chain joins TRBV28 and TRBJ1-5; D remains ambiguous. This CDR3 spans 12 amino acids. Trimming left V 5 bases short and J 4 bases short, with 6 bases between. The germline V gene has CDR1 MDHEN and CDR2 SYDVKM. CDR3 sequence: CASSQSNQPQHF. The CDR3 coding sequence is TGTGCCAGCAGTCAGTCAAATCAGCCCCAGCATTTT.

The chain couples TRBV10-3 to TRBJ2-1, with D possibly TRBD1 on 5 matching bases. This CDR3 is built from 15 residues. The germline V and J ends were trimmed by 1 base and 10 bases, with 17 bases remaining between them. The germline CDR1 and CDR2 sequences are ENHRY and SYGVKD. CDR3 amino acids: CAISEWGQGEHEQFF. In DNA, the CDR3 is TGTGCCATCAGTGAGTGGGGTCAAGGGGAACACGAGCAGTTCTTC.

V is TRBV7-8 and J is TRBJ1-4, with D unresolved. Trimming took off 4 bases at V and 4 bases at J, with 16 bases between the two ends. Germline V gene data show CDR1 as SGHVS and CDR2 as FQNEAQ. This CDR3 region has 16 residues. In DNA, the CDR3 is TGTGCCAGCAGCTCCCCCGGAAGCGGGATTAATGAAAAACTGTTTTTT. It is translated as CASSSPGSGINEKLFF.

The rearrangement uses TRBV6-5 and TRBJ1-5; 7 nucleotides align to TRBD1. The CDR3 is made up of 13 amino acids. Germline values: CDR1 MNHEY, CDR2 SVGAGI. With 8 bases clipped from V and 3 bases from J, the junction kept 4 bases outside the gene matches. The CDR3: CASGTDPNQPQHF. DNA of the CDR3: TGTGCCAGCGGGACAGACCCCAATCAGCCCCAGCATTTT.

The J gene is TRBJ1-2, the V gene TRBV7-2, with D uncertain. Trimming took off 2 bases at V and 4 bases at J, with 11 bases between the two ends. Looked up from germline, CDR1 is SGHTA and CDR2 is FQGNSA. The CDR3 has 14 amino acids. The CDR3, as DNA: TGTGCCAGCAGCTTATCCCCCGAGGGCTATGGCTACACCTTC. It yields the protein CASSLSPEGYGYTF.

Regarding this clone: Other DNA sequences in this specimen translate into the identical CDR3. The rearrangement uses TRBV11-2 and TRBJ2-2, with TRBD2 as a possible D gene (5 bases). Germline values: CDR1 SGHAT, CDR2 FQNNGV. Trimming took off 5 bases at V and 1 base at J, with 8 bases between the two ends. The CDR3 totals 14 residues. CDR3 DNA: TGTGCCAGCAGCCGCCGGGGGAACACCGGGGAGCTGTTTTTT. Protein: CASSRRGNTGELFF.

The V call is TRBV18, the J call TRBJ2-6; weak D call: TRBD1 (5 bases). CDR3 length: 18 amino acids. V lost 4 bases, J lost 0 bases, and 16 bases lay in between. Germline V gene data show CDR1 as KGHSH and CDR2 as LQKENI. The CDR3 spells CASSLWGDSYSGANVLTF. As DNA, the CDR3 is TGTGCCAGCTCACTATGGGGCGATTCCTACTCTGGGGCCAACGTCCTGACTTTC. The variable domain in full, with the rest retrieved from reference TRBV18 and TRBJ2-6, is NAGVMQNPRHLVRRRGQEARLRCSPMKGHSHVYWYRQLPEEGLKFMVYLQKENIIDESGMPKERFSAEFPKEGPSILRIQQVVRGDSAAYFCASSLWGDSYSGANVLTFGAGSRLTVL.

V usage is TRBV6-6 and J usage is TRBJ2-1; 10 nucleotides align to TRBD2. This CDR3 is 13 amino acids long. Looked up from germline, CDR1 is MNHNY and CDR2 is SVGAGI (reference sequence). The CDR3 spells CGLAGVLWNEQFF. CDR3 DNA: TGTGGGCTAGCGGGAGTACTTTGGAATGAGCAGTTCTTC.